The 7 T cell receptor beta chains below all came from one sample that was sequenced in a study of technical replicates of blood from a handful of donors. Measured with immunoSEQ multiplex PCR; TCRdb has only the in-frame clones, and not every one. The table records 75,000 to 95,000 clones, around 94% of them present only once. The material sequenced was T cells isolated from PBMCs. Receptor source: a human donor in good health.

The chain links TRBV27 to TRBJ2-7; 7 nucleotides match TRBD2. Germline V CDR1 and CDR2: MNHEY, SMNVEV (reference sequence). The CDR3 consists of 12 residues. J lost 11 bases, V lost 3 bases, and 7 bases had no gene match. The CDR3 sequence: CASSLLGGVEYF. The CDR3 region has the DNA TGTGCCAGCAGTTTGTTGGGGGGGGTAGAGTACTTC.

The V and J genes are TRBV9 and TRBJ1-1, with 7 bases matching TRBD1. Germline CDR1 is SGDLS and CDR2 is YYNGEE. Unmatched junction bases numbered 12, after V lost 0 bases and J lost 7 bases. This CDR3 is 16 amino acids long. CDR3 amino acids: CASSVAFAGTVGEAFF. The CDR3 coding sequence is TGTGCCAGCAGCGTAGCCTTTGCTGGGACAGTAGGTGAAGCTTTCTTT.

The V gene is TRBV5-4, the J gene TRBJ2-3; a weak D match, TRBD1 (6 bases). Germline-derived CDR1 and CDR2 are SGHNT and YYREEE (reference sequence). This CDR3 spans 15 amino acids. V dropped 0 bases and J dropped 1 base, with 9 bases sitting between them. The CDR3 spells CASSLGPGGTDTQYF. CDR3 DNA: TGTGCCAGCAGCTTGGGGCCAGGGGGCACAGATACGCAGTATTTT.

The chain combines TRBV28 with TRBJ1-2; perhaps TRBD1 as D (6 bases). This CDR3 is 13 amino acids long. Trimming removed 10 bases at V and 4 bases at J, with 16 bases between. Germline V gene lookup returns CDR1 MDHEN and CDR2 SYDVKM. In DNA form, the CDR3 reads TGTGCCACCCAGGGACACGGATCCTATGGCTACACCTTC. Translated, it gives CATQGHGSYGYTF.

This chain connects TRBV7-9 to TRBJ1-2; 9 nucleotides align to TRBD1. The CDR3 totals 15 residues. Germline CDR1 reads SEHNR; CDR2 reads FQNEAQ (reference sequence). V shed 5 bases, J shed 4 bases, and the junction held 8 bases outside the gene matches. The CDR3 spells CASSETDRGLYGYTF. The CDR3, as DNA: TGTGCCAGCAGCGAAACGGACAGGGGCCTCTATGGCTACACCTTC. Complete variable domain (other parts from reference TRBV7-9 and TRBJ1-2): DTGVSQNPRHKITKRGQNVTFRCDPISEHNRLYWYRQTLGQGPEFLTYFQNEAQLEKSRLLSDRFSAERPKGSFSTLEIQRTEQGDSAMYLCASSETDRGLYGYTFGSGTRLTVV.

This clone appeared a single time. The chain links TRBV19 to TRBJ2-5; a weak D match, TRBD2 (5 bases). V lost 9 bases and J 2 bases, leaving 19 bases between the germline ends. This CDR3 is built from 15 residues. Germline CDR1 and CDR2: LNHDA and SQIVND (reference sequence). CDR3 DNA: TGTGCCAGCCGCGGGCGGGTGGAATTTCAAGAGACCCAGTACTTC. Translation gives CASRGRVEFQETQYF.

Here the CDR3 reads CASSASVAGALGGEQYF. The CDR3 DNA sequence: TGTGCCAGCAGTGCATCGGTAGCGGGAGCCTTAGGAGGCGAGCAGTACTTC. The rearrangement joins TRBV2 to TRBJ2-7; 9 nucleotides agree with TRBD2. Germline assignment: CDR1 SNHLY and CDR2 FYNNEI. J lost 6 bases, V lost 4 bases, and 16 bases had no gene match. This CDR3 spans 17 amino acids.